Each of the 18 T cell receptor beta chains below was sequenced from the same sample in a study of OX40 agonist ivuxolimab in advanced cancers. Profiling relied on immunoSEQ multiplex PCR, and the TCRdb table lists in-frame clones only, not all of them. The table shows 75,000 to 100,000 clones, with approximately 84% occurring only once. The sample consisted of CD4+ or CD8+ T cells sorted from blood, taken in a trial of the OX40 agonist ivuxolimab. All receptors derive from an adult with an advanced solid tumor such as melanoma, head and neck, liver or kidney cancer.

This sequence joins TRBV11-3 and TRBJ2-1, with 9 bases aligning to TRBD2. The germline gives CDR1 SGHNT, CDR2 YENEEA. This CDR3 is built from 14 residues. The trim removed 5 bases at V and 5 bases at J, leaving 4 bases unmatched. The CDR3 DNA sequence: TGTGCCAGCAGCGAGACTAGCGGACACAATGAGCAGTTCTTC. Its protein product is CASSETSGHNEQFF.

This chain links TRBV5-1 with TRBJ1-1; D remains unclear. Looked up from germline, CDR1 is SGHRS and CDR2 is YFSETQ. V was pared by 0 bases and J by 0 bases, with 6 bases between. The CDR3 length is 14 residues. CDR3 region: CASSLGALNTEAFF. CDR3 DNA: TGCGCCAGCAGCTTGGGGGCCCTGAACACTGAAGCTTTCTTT.

V gene TRBV2 combines with J gene TRBJ2-5, with TRBD2 identical over 7 bases. Germline CDR1 and CDR2: SNHLY and FYNNEI. V lost 8 bases, J lost 2 bases, and 5 bases stayed unmatched. The CDR3 runs 13 residues. CDR3 nucleotides: TGTGCCAGCCCGGGACTAACTCAAGAGACCCAGTACTTC. Residues: CASPGLTQETQYF.

The V call is TRBV6-4, the J call TRBJ1-5; D is ambiguous. V was clipped by 7 bases and J by 9 bases, with 10 bases between them. Germline lookup yields CDR1 MRHNA and CDR2 SNTAGT. This CDR3 has 11 residues. CDR3 DNA sequence: TGTGCCAGCAAAAAGGGTGGGCCCCAGCATTTT. This gives the protein CASKKGGPQHF.

The rearrangement joins TRBV12-5 to TRBJ2-1, with D unclear. Deletions cut 3 bases from V and 7 bases from J, with 10 bases between. The CDR3 sequence is 13 residues long. Per germline, CDR1 LGHNT and CDR2 FRNRAP. The CDR3 coding sequence is TGTGCTAGTGGTTTAACAGCATGGAATGAGCAGTTCTTC. Its translation is CASGLTAWNEQFF.

This clone was picked up one time. The chain uses TRBV6-5 and TRBJ1-6, with D perhaps TRBD1 (5 bases). Germline CDR1 and CDR2: MNHEY and SVGAGI. The CDR3 sequence is 16 residues long. The V gene lost 0 bases and the J gene lost 5 bases, with 11 bases spanning the gap. CDR3 amino acids: CASSYSRGGNNSPLHF. The CDR3 DNA reads TGTGCCAGCAGTTACTCGCGGGGGGGAAATAATTCACCCCTCCACTTT.

The chain recombines TRBV15 with TRBJ1-6; TRBD1 might be the D (6 bases). CDR1 is LNHNV and CDR2 is YYDKDF in the germline V gene (reference sequence). Trimming removed 5 bases at V and 4 bases at J, with 12 bases between. The CDR3 is 15 residues long. In DNA, the CDR3 is TGTGCCACCAGCCGAGCAACAGGGTATAATTCACCCCTCCACTTT. It translates to CATSRATGYNSPLHF.

V is TRBV19 and J is TRBJ1-4, with 10 bases fitting TRBD1. The CDR3 extends over 19 amino acids. Looked up from germline, CDR1 is LNHDA and CDR2 is SQIVND (reference sequence). J lost 3 bases, V lost 6 bases, and 16 bases had no gene match. CDR3 DNA sequence: TGTGCCAGTAGCCCATTTGGGACAGGGGCCCGAGGGGCTAATGAAAAACTGTTTTTT. Translation gives CASSPFGTGARGANEKLFF.

The chain couples TRBV7-9 to TRBJ1-6; D not resolved. This CDR3 is 11 amino acids long. The V end lost 5 bases, the J end lost 14 bases, and 10 bases lay between the germline ends. Germline V gives CDR1 SEHNR, CDR2 FQNEAQ (reference sequence). CDR3 bases: TGTGCCAGCAGCACAAATGGGGCCCTCCACTTT. Protein sequence: CASSTNGALHF.

This rearrangement joins TRBV5-1 to TRBJ2-1, with 10 bases matching TRBD2. The CDR3 is 15 residues long. With V trimmed by 4 bases and J by 3 bases, 4 bases remained unmatched. Germline V gene data show CDR1 as SGHRS and CDR2 as YFSETQ. CDR3 amino acids: CASSASGGGYNEQFF. As DNA, the CDR3 is TGCGCCAGCAGCGCCAGCGGGGGGGGCTACAATGAGCAGTTCTTC.

This clone has only one observation. The rearrangement joins TRBV11-2 to TRBJ2-7, with 7 nucleotides matching TRBD1. Germline loops: CDR1 SGHAT, CDR2 FQNNGV. CDR3 length: 13 residues. The ends lost 5 bases at V and 3 bases at J; junction bases unmatched: 4. CDR3 nucleotides: TGTGCCAGCAGCCCGGGACAGAGCTACGAGCAGTACTTC. Its protein is CASSPGQSYEQYF.

J is TRBJ2-1 and V is TRBV6-4; 9 positions agree with TRBD1. Germline V gene lookup returns CDR1 MRHNA and CDR2 SNTAGT. The CDR3 loop spans 16 amino acids. V shed 2 bases, J shed 7 bases, and the junction held 9 bases outside the gene matches. CDR3 coding DNA: TGTGCCAGCAGTGACAGGGACAGGGATTATTTAAATGAGCAGTTCTTC. It encodes CASSDRDRDYLNEQFF.

V gene TRBV27 combines with J gene TRBJ2-1; no reliable D call. CDR1 and CDR2 from the germline V gene are MNHEY and SMNVEV (reference sequence). Trimming took off 5 bases at V and 4 bases at J, with 12 bases between the two ends. This CDR3 contains 14 residues. The CDR3 spells CASSGTGVYNEQFF. CDR3 coding DNA: TGTGCCAGCAGTGGAACTGGAGTTTACAATGAGCAGTTCTTC.

This clone was recorded a few times. The V call is TRBV5-4, the J call TRBJ1-1; tentative D call: TRBD1 (5 bases). V dropped 4 bases and J dropped 5 bases, with 15 bases sitting between them. There are 14 residues in the CDR3. Germline-derived CDR1 and CDR2 are SGHNT and YYREEE (reference sequence). CDR3 in DNA: TGTGCCAGCAGCGACCGGGACCTGCCAACTGAAGCTTTCTTT. This encodes CASSDRDLPTEAFF.

This chain links TRBV29-1 with TRBJ1-4; the D gene is possibly TRBD1 (6 bases). Per the germline V gene, CDR1 is SQVTM and CDR2 is ANQGSEA. V shed 0 bases and J shed 7 bases, with 12 bases lying between them. The CDR3 is 14 residues long. In nucleotides, the CDR3 is TGCAGCGTTGAAGAGGGGGCGCTGGGTGAAAAACTGTTTTTT. Residues: CSVEEGALGEKLFF.

The chain uses TRBV18 and TRBJ2-3; 8 bases are a match to TRBD2. The V gene's germline CDR1 is KGHSH and CDR2 LQKENI. The V and J ends lost 1 base and 5 bases, in that order; junction bases with no gene match: 5. CDR3 size: 15 residues. CDR3: CASSPQAGVLDTQYF. In DNA, the CDR3 is TGTGCCAGCTCACCACAAGCGGGGGTTTTAGATACGCAGTATTTT.

J is TRBJ1-1 and V is TRBV6-1; unclear D gene. Deletions cut 3 bases from V and 0 bases from J, with 5 bases between. Per germline, CDR1 MNHNS and CDR2 SASEGT. The CDR3 has 13 residues. The CDR3 nucleotides are TGTGCCAGCAGTGAGGGTCTGAACACTGAAGCTTTCTTT. Its protein is CASSEGLNTEAFF.

The V gene is TRBV7-8, the J gene TRBJ2-5; D perhaps matches TRBD2 (6 bases). CDR1 is SGHVS, CDR2 FQNEAQ, per germline. The CDR3 covers 14 residues. V was pared by 5 bases and J by 5 bases, with 15 bases between. This chain's CDR3 is CASSPFGTGETQYF. In DNA, the CDR3 is TGTGCCAGCAGCCCATTCGGGACTGGCGAGACCCAGTACTTC.